This T cell receptor beta chain derives from a study of identical twins. This clonotype occurred many times. Carrying unique molecular identifiers, the cDNA also gained a universal primer site through template switching. MiXCR, run by TCRdb on the 5' RACE reads, gives a single entry per CDR3 protein. The profile covers about 240,000 distinct CDR3 sequences, with approximately 11% appearing a single time and more than 3.5% taken by the ten largest. These data are also associated with another study on yellow fever vaccine responses in identical twins.

The source is a woman younger than 35 in good health. Sequenced input: memory (CD45RO+) T cells sorted from blood.

CDR3 in DNA: TGTGCCAGCGTTCACAGGGAGGCCAGCACCGGGGAGCTGTTTTTT. Protein: CASVHREASTGELFF. The rearrangement links TRBV6-6 to TRBJ2-2, with D perhaps given as TRBD1 or TRBD2 (6 bases each). This CDR3 comprises 15 residues. V lost 8 bases and J 4 bases, leaving 17 bases between the germline ends. CDR1 and CDR2 (germline): MNHNY, SVGAGI (reference sequence).